Listed below are T cell receptor beta chains from one sample, sequenced in a study of cytomegalovirus exposure and HLA in healthy donors. The table came from immunoSEQ multiplex PCR; TCRdb's copy has only in-frame clones and leaves some out. The sample is made up of 100,000 to 150,000 clones, and the top ten hold around 1.5% of it. The specimen was PBMCs. These receptors came from a woman aged 40 to 50 in good health and CMV-seronegative. CDR3s include the opening cysteine and the closing phenylalanine or tryptophan. The order of the fields is V gene, J gene, D gene, CDR3 DNA, CDR3 protein. D genes are given only for firm matches.

>TRBV9|TRBJ2-1|TRBD2
TGTGCCAGCAGCGTAAGACTAGCGGGGGACCTTACCTACAATGAGCAGTTCTTC
CASSVRLAGDLTYNEQFF
>TRBV27|TRBJ1-1|TRBD1
TGTGCCAGCAGTTCCCAGGACAGGATTGAAGCTTTCTTT
CASSSQDRIEAFF
>TRBV18|TRBJ1-1|.
TGTGCCAGCTCACCTTGGGACACGAACACTGAAGCTTTCTTT
CASSPWDTNTEAFF
>TRBV10-3|TRBJ2-7|.
TGTGCCATCAGAGAGCCCGGGACACCTTCTCACGAGCAGTACTTC
CAIREPGTPSHEQYF
>TRBV5-1|TRBJ2-3|.
TGCGCCAGCAGCTTGGGCGGGGCGGGGGCCCCCACAGATACGCAGTATTTT
CASSLGGAGAPTDTQYF
>TRBV11-2|TRBJ2-5|.
TGTGCCAGCAGGTCCGGGGAGACCCAGTACTTC
CASRSGETQYF
>TRBV5-5|TRBJ1-4|.
TGTGCCAGCAGCTTGCAGGGCCCTAATGAAAAACTGTTTTTT
CASSLQGPNEKLFF
>TRBV4-1|TRBJ2-3|TRBD2
TGCGCCAGCAGCCAAACTCTAGCGGGCGTCGATACGCAGTATTTT
CASSQTLAGVDTQYF
>TRBV18|TRBJ2-2|TRBD1
TGTGCCAGCAAAGAGACAGGGTCCGGGGAGCTGTTTTTT
CASKETGSGELFF
>TRBV19|TRBJ1-1|.
TGTGCCAGTAGTATATCTAGCGGGACTGAAGCTTTCTTT
CASSISSGTEAFF
>TRBV27|TRBJ1-3|.
TGTGCCAGCAGTTTATCTTGGACAGCTGGAAACACCATATATTTT
CASSLSWTAGNTIYF
>TRBV7-9|TRBJ2-3|.
TGTGCCAGCTCAAGAGAGGTCACAGATACGCAGTATTTT
CASSREVTDTQYF
>TRBV5-1|TRBJ2-5|TRBD1
TGCGCCAGCAGCTTGGCCGGGACAGCTAGGGAGACCCAGTACTTC
CASSLAGTARETQYF
>TRBV4-3|TRBJ1-2|TRBD1
TGCGCCAGCAGCCGGGACGGGACAGGGGTTTATGGCTACACCTTC
CASSRDGTGVYGYTF
>TRBV29-1|TRBJ2-5|.
TGCAGCGTTGGGAGGGCCCAAGAGACCCAGTACTTC
CSVGRAQETQYF
>TRBV19|TRBJ2-1|.
TGTGCCAGTATGGGACACCAGCCCTTTAATGAGCAGTTCTTC
CASMGHQPFNEQFF
>TRBV11-2|TRBJ2-2|.
TGTGCCAGCAGGGGGGGACCCCGGGGAACCGGGGAGCTGTTTTTT
CASRGGPRGTGELFF
>TRBV11-3|TRBJ2-1|TRBD2
TGTGCCAGCAGTAAGGGAGTAGCGGGGGGGCCCGCTGAGCAGTTCTTC
CASSKGVAGGPAEQFF
>TRBV7-7|TRBJ2-1|TRBD1
TGTGCTAGCAGCCCCGAACCGACAGGGCTGAACAATGAGCAGTTCTTC
CASSPEPTGLNNEQFF
>TRBV4-3|TRBJ1-5|.
TGCGCCAGCAGCCAAGACCCGGATCAGCCCCAGCATTTT
CASSQDPDQPQHF
>TRBV7-2|TRBJ2-6|TRBD2
TGTGCCAGCAGCTTAACTAGCGCTGGGGCCAACGTCCTGACTTTC
CASSLTSAGANVLTF
>TRBV6-6|TRBJ2-7|.
TGTGCCAGCAGTTATAAGGGTGAGGGCGAGCAGTACTTC
CASSYKGEGEQYF
>TRBV7-9|TRBJ1-2|.
TGTGCCAGCGGGGCCTACAGGGCAGCTAACTATGGCTACACCTTC
CASGAYRAANYGYTF
>TRBV5-6|TRBJ2-5|.
TGTGCCAGCAGCTTGATGGCAGGGCGAGGCCAAGAGACCCAGTACTTC
CASSLMAGRGQETQYF
>TRBV18|TRBJ1-1|TRBD1
TGTGCCAGCTCAGACAGGGGAGGCACTGAAGCTTTCTTT
CASSDRGGTEAFF
>TRBV28|TRBJ2-1|TRBD2
TGTGCCAGCAGGAGCGGGGGATTCTCCTACAATGAGCAGTTCTTC
CASRSGGFSYNEQFF
>TRBV5-5|TRBJ2-3|.
TGTGCCAGCAGCTTGAGAGGAGATACGCAGTATTTT
CASSLRGDTQYF
>TRBV9|TRBJ2-5|.
TGTGCCAGCAGCGAGAGGAGGGCCGGGGAGACCCAGTACTTC
CASSERRAGETQYF
>TRBV4-3|TRBJ2-1|TRBD1
TGCGCCAGCAGCCGGAACAGGGGTTCAAGCTCCTACAATGAGCAGTTCTTC
CASSRNRGSSSYNEQFF
>TRBV27|TRBJ1-1|.
TGTGCCAGCAGTCTAGCCCCTGGGATAAACTCTGAAGCTTTCTTT
CASSLAPGINSEAFF
>TRBV18|TRBJ2-1|TRBD2
TGTGCCAGCTCACCACCGGCGGGGGGGGGAAATGAGCAGTTCTTC
CASSPPAGGGNEQFF
>TRBV9|TRBJ1-1|TRBD1
TGTGCCAGCAGCCCACAACCCGGACAGGGATACACTGAAGCTTTCTTT
CASSPQPGQGYTEAFF
>TRBV5-5|TRBJ1-1|TRBD1
TGTGCCAGCAGCTTGTACCGGGGGACAGGGGTAACTGAAGCTTTCTTT
CASSLYRGTGVTEAFF
>TRBV7-6|TRBJ1-1|TRBD1
TGTGCCAGCAGGTCCCGACAGGGGAACACTGAAGCTTTCTTT
CASRSRQGNTEAFF
>TRBV4-1|TRBJ2-3|.
TGCGCCAGCAGGCAGGGGACAGATACGCAGTATTTT
CASRQGTDTQYF
>TRBV18|TRBJ1-1|.
TGTGCCAGCTCACCGTCCGCAGGGAACACTGAAGCTTTCTTT
CASSPSAGNTEAFF
>TRBV6-5|TRBJ1-2|TRBD1
TGTGCCAGCAGTTCCGGACAGGGAGGGTATGGCTACACCTTC
CASSSGQGGYGYTF
>TRBV4-3|TRBJ2-3|TRBD2
TGCGCCAGCAGCCGCAACGGGGGGGTAAGCACAGATACGCAGTATTTT
CASSRNGGVSTDTQYF
>TRBV1|TRBJ2-7|.
TGCACCAGCAGCCCCCCACTCAGGGGGCACGTTACCCACGAGCAGTACTTC
CTSSPPLRGHVTHEQYF
>TRBV14|TRBJ2-7|TRBD2
TGTGCCAGCAGCCGGGGGGTAGCGGGGGGGCCGGAGGAGCAGTACTTC
CASSRGVAGGPEEQYF
>TRBV11-1|TRBJ2-3|TRBD2
TGTGCCAGCAGGCCCACTAGCGGAACAGATACGCAGTATTTT
CASRPTSGTDTQYF
>TRBV5-1|TRBJ1-1|TRBD1
TGCGCCAGCAGCTTGGCCTCCGGGACAGGGCAGGACACTGAAGCTTTCTTT
CASSLASGTGQDTEAFF
>TRBV7-2|TRBJ1-3|.
TGTGCCAGCAGCGCCCTTGGGGCGGTTCGAATATATTTT
CASSALGAVRIYF
>TRBV19|TRBJ2-7|TRBD2
TGTGCCAGTAGCTTACTAGCGGGGGCGGCCTACGAGCAGTACTTC
CASSLLAGAAYEQYF
>TRBV18|TRBJ1-6|.
TGTGCCAGCTCACCCGCAGGGAAGTCACCCCTCCACTTT
CASSPAGKSPLHF
>TRBV7-9|TRBJ1-3|.
TGTGCCAGCAGCTTATGGGGGGGGGCTGGAAACACCATATATTTT
CASSLWGGAGNTIYF
>TRBV7-2|TRBJ2-3|.
TGTGCCAGCAGCTCACATTTTGCAAGGGCAGCCGGGGGCACAGATACGCAGTATTTT
CASSSHFARAAGGTDTQYF
>TRBV6-5|TRBJ1-5|TRBD1
TGTGCCAGCAGCCGAGGGACAGACGACCAGCCCCAGCATTTT
CASSRGTDDQPQHF
>TRBV11-2|TRBJ2-3|TRBD2
TGTGCCAGCAGCCCCCGGGGGGTTACCACAGATACGCAGTATTTT
CASSPRGVTTDTQYF
>TRBV7-8|TRBJ1-2|TRBD1
TGTGCCAGCAGCCCGAGGGGGCGCGGCTATGGCTACACCTTC
CASSPRGRGYGYTF
>TRBV10-3|TRBJ2-4|TRBD2
TGTGCCATCAGTTCTAGCGGGGGGGATGACATTCAGTACTTC
CAISSSGGDDIQYF
>TRBV6-5|TRBJ2-7|.
TGTGCCAGCAGTTTGGCAGTAACCGCCCACGAGCAGTACTTC
CASSLAVTAHEQYF
>TRBV2|TRBJ1-3|.
TGTGCCAGCAGAGAGGACTTTATCAGTGGAAACACCATATATTTT
CASREDFISGNTIYF
>TRBV7-2|TRBJ1-1|.
TGTGCCAGCAGCTTTTCCCGGAGGTCAACTGAAGCTTTCTTT
CASSFSRRSTEAFF
>TRBV21-1|TRBJ1-2|.
TGTGCCAGCAGCAAAGACAGGGTCGGCTACACCTTC
CASSKDRVGYTF
>TRBV7-2|TRBJ1-5|.
TGTGCCAGCAGCCAGGGGATGGGGAGCAATCAGCCCCAGCATTTT
CASSQGMGSNQPQHF
>TRBV27|TRBJ1-4|.
TGTGCCAGCAGTGCGACAGGTGACGCTAATGAAAAACTGTTTTTT
CASSATGDANEKLFF
>TRBV6-6|TRBJ2-3|.
TGTGCCAGCAGACGGGTCGGCGGGGAGCTCACAGATACGCAGTATTTT
CASRRVGGELTDTQYF
>TRBV9|TRBJ1-5|.
TGTGCCAGCAGCGCAGAGGGGGGCAATCAGCCCCAGCATTTT
CASSAEGGNQPQHF